Listed below are T cell receptor beta chains from one sample, sequenced in a study of regulatory T cells in long-lasting Graves disease. A single record per CDR3 protein comes from TCRdb applying MiXCR to the multiplex PCR reads. The sample has about 420,000 distinct CDR3 sequences, about 15% seen once. This sample also belongs to another study, concerning T cells in Graves' hyperthyroidism and ophthalmopathy.

Specimen: peripheral blood mononuclear cells (PBMCs), collected at new diagnosis, from a patient treated with antithyroid drugs. All receptors come from a young woman with Graves disease. Each CDR3 is given with its conserved first and last residue. D genes are given only for firm matches. Rows may omit the clone size; those that give it use once, few, many or a size class.

TRBV12-3/TRBV12-4	.	TRBD2	TRBJ2-1	CASSPRLAGRDEQFF	TGTGCCAGCAGTCCCCGACTAGCGGGGCGGGATGAGCAGTTCTTC
TRBV19	.	TRBD2	TRBJ2-3	CASSSRRTSGRASHTDTQYF	TGTGCCAGTAGTTCCCGGAGGACTAGCGGGAGGGCCTCCCACACAGATACGCAGTATTTT
TRBV20-1	many	TRBD2	TRBJ2-7	CSASLAGREQYF	TGCAGTGCTAGTTTAGCGGGACGAGAGCAGTACTTC
TRBV7-2	.	TRBD2	TRBJ2-1	CASSLGREVEEQVF	TGTGCCAGCAGCTTAGGTCGGGAGGTAGAAGAGCAGGTCTTC
TRBV28	many	TRBD1	TRBJ2-7	CARDKTGSYEQYF	TGTGCCAGAGACAAGACAGGGTCCTACGAGCAGTACTTC
TRBV20-1	many	.	TRBJ2-1	CSAERLDYPYNEQFF	TGCAGTGCGGAAAGACTGGACTACCCCTACAATGAGCAGTTCTTC
TRBV15	many	TRBD1	TRBJ1-5	CATSRGGQGASSNQPQHF	TGTGCCACCAGCAGAGGAGGACAGGGGGCCTCTAGCAATCAGCCCCAGCATTTT
TRBV2	.	TRBD2	TRBJ2-3	CASNGLAGGTDTQYF	TGTGCCAGCAACGGACTAGCGGGAGGCACAGATACGCAGTATTTT
TRBV13	many	TRBD1	TRBJ2-7	CASSSIPGQGSPEQYF	TGTGCCAGCAGCTCGATCCCGGGACAGGGATCACCCGAGCAGTACTTC
TRBV14	.	.	TRBJ2-2	CASSQIPGVNTGELFF	TGTGCCAGCAGCCAAATACCAGGGGTGAACACCGGGGAGCTGTTTTTT
TRBV6-1	.	.	TRBJ1-6	CASSADGPLLHF	TGTGCCAGCAGTGCGGACGGCCCGCTCCTCCACTTT
TRBV4-2	few	.	TRBJ1-5	CASSTGHNNQPQHF	TGTGCCAGCAGCACTGGACACAACAATCAGCCCCAGCATTTT
TRBV10-3	many	.	TRBJ2-5	CAIGGRETQYF	TGTGCCATCGGAGGGAGAGAGACCCAGTACTTC
TRBV7-3	few	.	TRBJ1-3	CASSLEGRISGNTIYF	TGTGCCAGCAGCTTAGAAGGACGGATCTCTGGAAACACCATATATTTT
TRBV15	.	.	TRBJ2-3	CATSRDLRRDVTDTQYF	TGTGCCACCAGCAGAGATCTCCGGCGGGATGTCACAGATACGCAGTATTTT